This T cell receptor beta chain was retrieved from a study of blood T cell repertoires in COVID-19. Study-wide context: Donors in the United States, Italy and Spain gave samples during acute or convalescent COVID-19. T cells, B-cell-depleted T cells, or PBMCs provided the cDNA or gDNA that served as material.

V was cut by 0 bases and J by 11 bases, with 13 bases left in between. Looked up from germline, CDR1 is LGHNA and CDR2 is YSLEER. This CDR3 contains 13 residues. In the authors' methods: Amplification of reference gene primers was used by the study to estimate nucleated cell counts. TCRdb's table, derived via immunoSEQ multiplex PCR, lists solely in-frame clones and lacks some. That table gives V, J and clone size, and the DNA gave D and trimming. The repertoire holds around 71,000 clones, just under 85% seen once, with 28% in the top ten. The chain carries TRBV4-3 and TRBJ1-1; D possibly corresponds to TRBD1 (6 bases). The source material was peripheral blood. The TCR was taken from a man aged 65 to 85 with acute or convalescent COVID-19. The CDR3 DNA follows: TGCGCCAGCAGCCAAGATTGGGGGCTGGGTGCTTTCTTT. Its translation is CASSQDWGLGAFF.